This TCR beta chain was observed in a study of CD8+CD57+ T cells in acquired aplastic anemia. This clonotype has ten or more counts. This CDR3 region has 17 residues. J gave up 5 bases and V 2 bases, and 13 bases lay outside the gene matches. CDR1 is SGDLS and CDR2 is YYNGEE in the germline V gene. Genomic DNA was employed as the template in profiling TCR beta VDJ and CDR3. TCRdb reanalysed the reads using MiXCR and keeps one entry per CDR3 protein. The repertoire includes 180,000 or so distinct CDR3 sequences, around 45% of them detected once, and around 2.9% sits in the top ten. The clonotype originates from a human donor in good health. What was sequenced was sorted CD4+, CD8+, or CD8+CD57+ T cells (not recorded which) from PBMCs. This chain links TRBV9 with TRBJ2-5, with 9 bases lining up with TRBD2. CDR3 DNA sequence: TGTGCCAGCAGCGTTGGGGTCAGCGGGAGGTTAGGTGAGACCCAGTACTTC. As protein: CASSVGVSGRLGETQYF. The whole variable domain, remainder taken from reference TRBV9 and TRBJ2-5, is DSGVTQTPKHLITATGQRVTLRCSPRSGDLSVYWYQQSLDQGLQFLIQYYNGEERAKGNILERFSAQQFPDLHSELNLSSLELGDSALYFCASSVGVSGRLGETQYFGPGTRLLVL.